What follows are 3 T cell receptor beta chains derived from one specimen sequenced in a study of cytomegalovirus exposure and HLA in healthy donors. PCR primers comprised 60 Vbeta and 13 Jbeta primers. The protocol was immunoSEQ multiplex PCR, while the TCRdb copy is restricted to in-frame clones and leaves out a portion. In the table there are 95,000 to 150,000 clones, 80% of which are singletons. Sequenced sample: PBMCs. The receptors here all came from a female donor in good health and CMV-seropositive.

The rearrangement links TRBV10-3 to TRBJ1-1, with 7 bases that match TRBD1. CDR3 length: 15 residues. With 6 bases clipped from V and 1 base from J, the junction kept 8 bases outside the gene matches. CDR1 is ENHRY and CDR2 is SYGVKD in the germline V gene. The CDR3: CAISIMTGPNTEAFF. The CDR3 DNA reads TGTGCCATCAGCATAATGACAGGGCCGAACACTGAAGCTTTCTTT.

The chain joins TRBV13 to TRBJ1-1; D perhaps matches TRBD1 (6 bases). From germline, CDR1 is PRHDT and CDR2 FYEKMQ (reference sequence). Trimming removed 5 bases at V and 4 bases at J, with 23 bases between. The CDR3 extends over 17 amino acids. This chain's CDR3 is CASSVIWGPSPGTEAFF. DNA for the CDR3: TGTGCCAGCAGCGTAATTTGGGGGCCCTCCCCGGGCACTGAAGCTTTCTTT.

The chain is built from TRBV2 and TRBJ2-1, with D unresolved. Germline V gene data show CDR1 as SNHLY and CDR2 as FYNNEI. The CDR3 has 15 amino acids. Trimming took off 3 bases at V and 4 bases at J, with 13 bases between the two ends. Here the CDR3 DNA reads TGTGCCAGCAGTGATGATTTTAGCTTTTACAATGAGCAGTTCTTC. It is translated as CASSDDFSFYNEQFF. Full variable domain (missing parts from reference TRBV2 and TRBJ2-1): EPEVTQTPSHQVTQMGQEVILRCVPISNHLYFYWYRQILGQKVEFLVSFYNNEISEKSEIFDDQFSVERPDGSNFTLKIRSTKLEDSAMYFCASSDDFSFYNEQFFGPGTRLTVL.